Listed below are T cell receptor beta chains from one sample, sequenced in a study of response to subunit inactivated influenza vaccine. Via MiXCR, TCRdb re-called the RT-PCR reads, giving one row per CDR3 protein. The table shows under 200,000 distinct CDR3 sequences, with roughly 12% occurring only once. The same specimen was also included in a second study, on T cells expressing NK-cell markers.

Sequenced material: CD8+ T cells sorted from PBMCs, taken 11 to 12 days after vaccination. These receptor sequences come from a man aged 45-65 years who received an inactivated influenza vaccine. Each CDR3 is given with its conserved first and last residue. A D gene is named only where the DNA matches it firmly. Clone size is not always given. Where it is, it says once, few, many or a class for expanded clones.

TRBV12-3/TRBV12-4	NA	many	TRBJ2-2	CASSSRTGELFF	TGTGCCAGCAGTTCACGGACCGGGGAGCTGTTTTTT
TRBV6-1	NA	NA	TRBJ2-7	CASSRDSPSYEQYF	TGTGCCAGCAGTCGGGACTCGCCCTCCTACGAGCAGTACTTC
TRBV20-1	NA	many	TRBJ2-1	CSARDFPGAHYNEQFF	TGCAGTGCTAGAGATTTTCCGGGGGCGCATTACAATGAGCAGTTCTTC
TRBV20-1	NA	many	TRBJ2-5	CSARDLLGTNQETQYF	TGCAGTGCTAGAGATCTGCTAGGAACAAACCAAGAGACCCAGTACTTC
TRBV7-8	TRBD2	NA	TRBJ2-1	CASSLVQRGSIYNEQFF	TGTGCCAGCAGCTTAGTACAGCGCGGGAGTATCTACAATGAGCAGTTCTTC
TRBV20-1	TRBD2	NA	TRBJ2-7	CSANLAGGNTPYEQYF	TGCAGTGCAAATCTAGCGGGGGGAAACACCCCCTACGAGCAGTACTTC
TRBV29-1	TRBD1	NA	TRBJ2-7	CSVEDRGQGLYEQYF	TGCAGCGTTGAAGATAGGGGACAGGGACTATACGAGCAGTACTTC
TRBV11-2	TRBD2	many	TRBJ2-1	CASSLVPGGLDEQFF	TGTGCCAGCAGCTTAGTTCCGGGGGGGCTCGATGAGCAGTTCTTC
TRBV5-5	NA	few	TRBJ1-1	CASSWGTAIGDTEAFF	TGTGCCAGCAGCTGGGGGACGGCGATAGGAGACACTGAAGCTTTCTTT
TRBV4-3	NA	NA	TRBJ2-3	CASSQGSGERGDTQYF	TGCGCCAGCAGCCAAGGTAGTGGAGAAAGAGGAGATACGCAGTATTTT
TRBV4-1	NA	few	TRBJ1-2	CASSQDHLFANYGYTF	TGCGCCAGCAGCCAAGATCATTTGTTCGCAAACTATGGCTACACCTTC
TRBV5-1	NA	few	TRBJ2-7	CASSLVVRGLAYEQYF	TGCGCCAGCAGCTTGGTCGTGCGGGGGCTGGCCTACGAGCAGTACTTC
TRBV28	TRBD2	few	TRBJ2-7	CASSPTSGLSYEQYF	TGTGCCAGCAGCCCTACTAGCGGCCTCTCCTACGAGCAGTACTTC
TRBV4-1	TRBD1	NA	TRBJ2-2	CASSQPPTGAQYTGELFF	TGCGCCAGCAGCCAACCCCCGACAGGGGCGCAGTACACCGGGGAGCTGTTTTTT
TRBV12-3/TRBV12-4	TRBD2	NA	TRBJ2-7	CASSLGSGGAYEQYF	TGTGCCAGCAGTTTAGGTAGCGGGGGGGCCTACGAGCAGTACTTC
TRBV5-6	NA	NA	TRBJ2-5	CASSLALLDQYF	TGTGCCAGCAGCTTGGCCTTGCTGGACCAGTACTTC
TRBV20-1	NA	NA	TRBJ2-3	CSAPKISTDTQYF	TGCAGTGCTCCCAAGATTAGCACAGATACGCAGTATTTT
TRBV3-1	TRBD2	NA	TRBJ2-5	CASSHIAGAETQYF	TGTGCCAGCAGCCATATAGCGGGAGCGGAGACCCAGTACTTC
TRBV28	TRBD2	NA	TRBJ2-5	CASSPPRGGLAGAETQYF	TGTGCCAGCAGTCCCCCCCGGGGGGGACTAGCGGGAGCTGAGACCCAGTACTTC
TRBV12-3/TRBV12-4	TRBD2	few	TRBJ2-1	CASSSRLAGGASDEQFF	TGTGCCAGCAGTTCCCGACTAGCGGGGGGGGCATCAGATGAGCAGTTCTTC
TRBV7-9	NA	few	TRBJ2-7	CASSLGRIKYF	TGTGCCAGCAGCCTGGGGAGGATCAAGTACTTC